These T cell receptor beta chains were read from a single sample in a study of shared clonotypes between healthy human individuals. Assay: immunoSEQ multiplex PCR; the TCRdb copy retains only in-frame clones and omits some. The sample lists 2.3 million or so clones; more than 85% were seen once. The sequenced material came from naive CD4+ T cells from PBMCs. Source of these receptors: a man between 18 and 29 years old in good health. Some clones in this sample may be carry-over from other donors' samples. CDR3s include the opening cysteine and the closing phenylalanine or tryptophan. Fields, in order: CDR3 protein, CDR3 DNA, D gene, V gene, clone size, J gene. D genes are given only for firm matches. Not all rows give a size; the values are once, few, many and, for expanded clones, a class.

cdr3_aa: CAWGGFTYGYTF; cdr3_nt: TGTGCCTGGGGAGGGTTTACCTATGGCTACACCTTC; d_call: .; v_call: TRBV30; clone_size: few; j_call: TRBJ1-2
cdr3_aa: CASSPASAGLGEAFF; cdr3_nt: TGTGCCAGCTCACCGGCGTCGGCGGGATTGGGTGAAGCTTTCTTT; d_call: .; v_call: TRBV18; clone_size: .; j_call: TRBJ1-1
cdr3_aa: CASSFSTGQRYEQYF; cdr3_nt: TGCGCCAGCAGCTTCAGTACGGGACAACGCTACGAGCAGTACTTC; d_call: .; v_call: TRBV5-1; clone_size: .; j_call: TRBJ2-7
cdr3_aa: CASSSRDNYEQYF; cdr3_nt: TGTGCCAGCAGTTCCCGGGACAACTACGAGCAGTACTTC; d_call: .; v_call: TRBV6-5; clone_size: .; j_call: TRBJ2-7
cdr3_aa: CASSLMSLELFF; cdr3_nt: TGTGCCAGCAGCTTAATGAGTTTGGAACTGTTTTTT; d_call: .; v_call: TRBV11-2; clone_size: .; j_call: TRBJ1-4
cdr3_aa: CASSPWRQGAGDTQYF; cdr3_nt: TGTGCCAGCAGCCCGTGGAGACAGGGGGCTGGAGATACGCAGTATTTT; d_call: TRBD1; v_call: TRBV9; clone_size: .; j_call: TRBJ2-3
cdr3_aa: CASSPGLANEQFF; cdr3_nt: TGTGCCAGCTCACCCGGACTAGCCAATGAGCAGTTCTTC; d_call: TRBD2; v_call: TRBV18; clone_size: .; j_call: TRBJ2-1
cdr3_aa: CASSLKMIDQPQHF; cdr3_nt: TGTGCCAGCAGTTTAAAGATGATCGATCAGCCCCAGCATTTT; d_call: .; v_call: TRBV27; clone_size: .; j_call: TRBJ1-5
cdr3_aa: CASSFPLAGGSSYNEQFF; cdr3_nt: TGTGCCAGCAGCTTCCCACTAGCGGGAGGATCTTCCTACAATGAGCAGTTCTTC; d_call: .; v_call: TRBV12-1; clone_size: .; j_call: TRBJ2-1
cdr3_aa: CASSSGQVAKNIQYF; cdr3_nt: TGTGCCAGCAGTTCGGGACAGGTAGCCAAAAACATTCAGTACTTC; d_call: TRBD1; v_call: TRBV6-5; clone_size: .; j_call: TRBJ2-4
cdr3_aa: CASNEPGPTNYGYTF; cdr3_nt: TGTGCCAGCAACGAACCGGGACCGACTAACTATGGCTACACCTTC; d_call: .; v_call: TRBV7-9; clone_size: .; j_call: TRBJ1-2
cdr3_aa: CASSLAPPYSGNTIYF; cdr3_nt: TGTGCCAGCAGCTTAGCCCCCCCGTACTCTGGAAACACCATATATTTT; d_call: .; v_call: TRBV7-6; clone_size: .; j_call: TRBJ1-3
cdr3_aa: CASSIPGTGGHEQYF; cdr3_nt: TGTGCCAGCAGCATACCCGGGACAGGGGGTCACGAGCAGTACTTC; d_call: TRBD1; v_call: TRBV28; clone_size: .; j_call: TRBJ2-7
cdr3_aa: CASSQGSADTQYF; cdr3_nt: TGTGCCAGCAGCCAAGGGTCGGCGGATACGCAGTATTTT; d_call: .; v_call: TRBV4-2; clone_size: .; j_call: TRBJ2-3
cdr3_aa: CASSAPGYNEQFF; cdr3_nt: TGTGCCAGTAGTGCCCCGGGGTACAATGAGCAGTTCTTC; d_call: .; v_call: TRBV19; clone_size: .; j_call: TRBJ2-1
cdr3_aa: CASSRTSGTYNEQFF; cdr3_nt: TGTGCCAGCAGTCGGACTAGCGGAACCTACAATGAGCAGTTCTTC; d_call: TRBD2; v_call: TRBV9; clone_size: .; j_call: TRBJ2-1